This T cell receptor (beta chain) came from a study of blood T cells in healthy people across ages. Study-wide results and limits: Roughly linear age-related decline in beta diversity appeared, significant by age about 40. It was the long-lived donors that had more naive CD4+ cells and higher diversity than aged donors.

The ends lost 7 bases at V and 1 base at J; junction bases unmatched: 4. The CDR3 is 14 residues long. Germline V gene sequence: CDR1 MNHNY, CDR2 SVGAGI (reference sequence). Alongside a J-beta primer mix, a sample-barcoded 5' primer served in a second PCR lasting about 7 to 11 cycles. A single record per CDR3 protein comes from TCRdb applying MiXCR to the 5' RACE reads. The sample records 550,000 to 650,000 distinct CDR3 sequences, approximately 26% being singletons. This clonotype was observed a handful of times. Its antigen is not known. The data also belong to a second study, concerning T cells of mothers and their children.

The chain employs TRBV6-6 and TRBJ2-5; 9 bases align to TRBD2. The receptor was isolated from a boy aged 2 to 10 in good health. The sequencing input was blood. The CDR3 nucleotides are TGTGCCAGCAACAGCGGGGGGATCCAAGAGACCCAGTACTTC. The encoded protein is CASNSGGIQETQYF.